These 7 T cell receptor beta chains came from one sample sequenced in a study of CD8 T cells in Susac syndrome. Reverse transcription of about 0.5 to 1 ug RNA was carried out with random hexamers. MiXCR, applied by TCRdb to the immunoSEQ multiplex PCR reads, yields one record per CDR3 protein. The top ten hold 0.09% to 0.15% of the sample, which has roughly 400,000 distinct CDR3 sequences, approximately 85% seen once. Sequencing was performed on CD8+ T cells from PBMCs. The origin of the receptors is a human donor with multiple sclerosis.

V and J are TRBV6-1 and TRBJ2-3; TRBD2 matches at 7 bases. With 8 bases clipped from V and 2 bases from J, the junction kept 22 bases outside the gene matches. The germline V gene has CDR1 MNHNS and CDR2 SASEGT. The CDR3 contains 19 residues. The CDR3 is CASVAPAWQRRDYTDTQYF. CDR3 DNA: TGTGCCAGCGTCGCCCCCGCTTGGCAGAGGCGGGACTACACAGATACGCAGTATTTT.

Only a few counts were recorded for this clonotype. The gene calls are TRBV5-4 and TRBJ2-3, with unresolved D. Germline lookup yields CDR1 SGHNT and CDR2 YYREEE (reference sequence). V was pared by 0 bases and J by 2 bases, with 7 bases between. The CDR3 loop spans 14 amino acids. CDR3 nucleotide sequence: TGTGCCAGCAGCTTGGGGGGTCCCACAGATACGCAGTATTTT. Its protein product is CASSLGGPTDTQYF.

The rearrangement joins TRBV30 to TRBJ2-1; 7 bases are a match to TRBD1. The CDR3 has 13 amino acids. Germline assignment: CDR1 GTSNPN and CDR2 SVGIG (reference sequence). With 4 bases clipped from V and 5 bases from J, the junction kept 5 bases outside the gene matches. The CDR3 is CAWTLTGNNEQFF. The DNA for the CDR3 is TGTGCCTGGACCCTGACAGGGAACAATGAGCAGTTCTTC.

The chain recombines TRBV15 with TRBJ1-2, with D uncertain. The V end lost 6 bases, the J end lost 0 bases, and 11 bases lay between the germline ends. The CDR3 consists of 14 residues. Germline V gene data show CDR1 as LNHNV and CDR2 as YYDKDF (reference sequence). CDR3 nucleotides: TGTGCCACCAGGCCTATAACAGCTAACTATGGCTACACCTTC. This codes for CATRPITANYGYTF.

The CDR3 DNA reads TGCAGCGCTAATTTGGAGGGCTACACCTTC. It is translated as CSANLEGYTF. This chain connects TRBV29-1 to TRBJ1-2; D remains ambiguous. CDR1 and CDR2 (germline): SQVTM, ANQGSEA. The CDR3 consists of 10 residues. Trimming shortened V by 7 bases and J by 8 bases, and 11 bases separated the two germline ends.

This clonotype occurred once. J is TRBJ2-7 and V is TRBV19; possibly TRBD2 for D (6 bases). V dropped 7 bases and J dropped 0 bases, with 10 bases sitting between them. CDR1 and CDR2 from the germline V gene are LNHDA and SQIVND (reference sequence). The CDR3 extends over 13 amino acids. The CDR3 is CASNSGLSYEQYF. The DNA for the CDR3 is TGTGCCAGTAACTCGGGACTCTCCTACGAGCAGTACTTC.

Written as DNA, the CDR3 is TGTGCCAGCAGCCAAGAAGGACTAGCGGCCTATACAGATACGCAGTATTTT. Encoded protein: CASSQEGLAAYTDTQYF. The chain links TRBV4-2 to TRBJ2-3, with TRBD2 matching over 10 bases. Germline CDR1 reads LGHNA; CDR2 reads YNFKEQ. J lost 3 bases, V lost 0 bases, and 6 bases had no gene match. The CDR3 spans 17 residues.